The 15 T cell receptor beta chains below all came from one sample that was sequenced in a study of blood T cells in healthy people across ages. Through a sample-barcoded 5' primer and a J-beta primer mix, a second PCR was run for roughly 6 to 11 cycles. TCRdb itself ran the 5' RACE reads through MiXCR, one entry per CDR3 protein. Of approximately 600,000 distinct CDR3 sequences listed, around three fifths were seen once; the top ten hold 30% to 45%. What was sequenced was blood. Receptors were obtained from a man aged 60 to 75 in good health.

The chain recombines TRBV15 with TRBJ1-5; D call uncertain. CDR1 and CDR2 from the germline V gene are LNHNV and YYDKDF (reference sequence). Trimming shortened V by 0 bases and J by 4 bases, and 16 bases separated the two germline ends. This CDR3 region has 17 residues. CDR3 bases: TGTGCCACCAGCAGAGATACGGGGTTTATTGGAAATCAGCCCCAGCATTTT. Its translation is CATSRDTGFIGNQPQHF.

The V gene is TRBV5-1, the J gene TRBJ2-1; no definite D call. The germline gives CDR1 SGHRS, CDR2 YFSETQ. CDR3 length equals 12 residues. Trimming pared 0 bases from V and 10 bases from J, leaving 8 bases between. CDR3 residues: CASSLDSREQFF. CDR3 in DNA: TGCGCCAGCAGCTTGGACTCGCGGGAGCAGTTCTTC.

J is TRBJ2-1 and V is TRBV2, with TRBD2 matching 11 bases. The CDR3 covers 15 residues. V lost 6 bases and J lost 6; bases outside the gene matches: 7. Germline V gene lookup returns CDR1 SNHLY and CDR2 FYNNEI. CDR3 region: CASSELAGAINEQFF. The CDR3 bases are TGTGCCAGCAGCGAACTAGCGGGGGCCATCAATGAGCAGTTCTTC. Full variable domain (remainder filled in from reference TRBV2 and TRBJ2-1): EPEVTQTPSHQVTQMGQEVILRCVPISNHLYFYWYRQILGQKVEFLVSFYNNEISEKSEIFDDQFSVERPDGSNFTLKIRSTKLEDSAMYFCASSELAGAINEQFFGPGTRLTVL.

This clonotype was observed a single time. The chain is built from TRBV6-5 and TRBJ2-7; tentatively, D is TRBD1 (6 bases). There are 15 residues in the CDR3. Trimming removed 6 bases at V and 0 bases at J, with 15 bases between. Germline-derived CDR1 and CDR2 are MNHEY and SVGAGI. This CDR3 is CASRQQGVSSYEQYF. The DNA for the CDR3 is TGTGCCAGCAGGCAACAGGGAGTAAGCTCCTACGAGCAGTACTTC.

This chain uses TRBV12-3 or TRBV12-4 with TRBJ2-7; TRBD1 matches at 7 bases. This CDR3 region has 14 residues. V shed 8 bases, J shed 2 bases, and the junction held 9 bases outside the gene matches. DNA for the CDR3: TGTGCCAGCGGTCCGCGGACAGGCACCTACGAGCAGTACTTC. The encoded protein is CASGPRTGTYEQYF.

The CDR3: CATSRPGQTQYF. CDR3 coding DNA: TGTGCCACCAGCAGACCTGGACAGACCCAGTACTTC. The chain has TRBV15 and TRBJ2-5; no firm D call. The CDR3 runs to 12 residues. The ends were cut back, 2 bases at V and 6 bases at J, with 7 bases in the middle. The germline CDR1 and CDR2 sequences are LNHNV and YYDKDF (reference sequence). Variable domain in full (rest from reference TRBV15 and TRBJ2-5): DAMVIQNPRYQVTQFGKPVTLSCSQTLNHNVMYWYQQKSSQAPKLLFHYYDKDFNNEADTPDNFQSRRPNTSFCFLDIRSPGLGDTAMYLCATSRPGQTQYFGPGTRLLVL.

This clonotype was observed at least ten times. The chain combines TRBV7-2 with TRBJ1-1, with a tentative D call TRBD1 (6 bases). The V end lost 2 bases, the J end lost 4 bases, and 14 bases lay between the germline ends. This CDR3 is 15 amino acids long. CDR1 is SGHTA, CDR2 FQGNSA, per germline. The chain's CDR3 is CASSLSPGEGTEAFF. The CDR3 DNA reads TGTGCCAGCAGCTTATCCCCAGGGGAGGGCACTGAAGCTTTCTTT.

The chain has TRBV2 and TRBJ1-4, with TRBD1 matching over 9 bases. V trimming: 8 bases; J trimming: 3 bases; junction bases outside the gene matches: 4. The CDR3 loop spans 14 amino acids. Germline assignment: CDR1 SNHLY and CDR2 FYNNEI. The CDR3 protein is CASGTGRPNEKLFF. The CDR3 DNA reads TGTGCCAGCGGGACAGGGCGTCCTAATGAAAAACTGTTTTTT.

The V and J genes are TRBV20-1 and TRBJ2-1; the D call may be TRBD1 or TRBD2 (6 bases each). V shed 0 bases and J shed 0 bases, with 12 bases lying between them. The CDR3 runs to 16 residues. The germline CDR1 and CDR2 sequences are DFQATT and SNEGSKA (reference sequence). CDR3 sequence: CSARDTGGHSYNEQFF. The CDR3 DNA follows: TGCAGTGCTAGAGACACCGGGGGCCACTCCTACAATGAGCAGTTCTTC.

The CDR3 bases are TGTGCCAGCAGCCTAGGGATAGGAACCTACGAGCAGTACTTC. Translated: CASSLGIGTYEQYF. This chain connects TRBV3-1 to TRBJ2-5; no clear D. Gene TRBJ2-7 matches the end of the DNA better, so the J call may be wrong. The CDR3 runs 14 residues. The germline V gene encodes CDR1 LGHDT and CDR2 YNNKEL (reference sequence).

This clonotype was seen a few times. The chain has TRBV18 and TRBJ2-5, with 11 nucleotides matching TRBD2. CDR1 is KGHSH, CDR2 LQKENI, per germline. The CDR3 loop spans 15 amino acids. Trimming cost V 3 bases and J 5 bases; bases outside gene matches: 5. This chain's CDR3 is CASSPGLADLETQYF. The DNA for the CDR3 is TGTGCCAGCTCACCGGGACTAGCGGACCTTGAGACCCAGTACTTC.

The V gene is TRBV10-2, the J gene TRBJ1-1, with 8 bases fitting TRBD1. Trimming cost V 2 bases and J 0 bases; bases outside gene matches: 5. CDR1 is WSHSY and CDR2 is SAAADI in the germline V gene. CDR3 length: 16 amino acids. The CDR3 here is CASSETRTGLNTEAFF. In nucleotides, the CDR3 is TGCGCCAGCAGTGAGACCCGGACAGGGCTGAACACTGAAGCTTTCTTT.

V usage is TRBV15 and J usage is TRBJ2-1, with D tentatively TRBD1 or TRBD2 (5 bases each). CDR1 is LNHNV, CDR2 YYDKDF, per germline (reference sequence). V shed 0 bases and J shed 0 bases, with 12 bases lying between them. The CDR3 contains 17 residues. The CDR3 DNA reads TGTGCCACCAGCAGAGATACGGGGCCAAGCTCCTACAATGAGCAGTTCTTC. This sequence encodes CATSRDTGPSSYNEQFF. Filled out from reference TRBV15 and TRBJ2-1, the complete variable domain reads DAMVIQNPRYQVTQFGKPVTLSCSQTLNHNVMYWYQQKSSQAPKLLFHYYDKDFNNEADTPDNFQSRRPNTSFCFLDIRSPGLGDTAMYLCATSRDTGPSSYNEQFFGPGTRLTVL.

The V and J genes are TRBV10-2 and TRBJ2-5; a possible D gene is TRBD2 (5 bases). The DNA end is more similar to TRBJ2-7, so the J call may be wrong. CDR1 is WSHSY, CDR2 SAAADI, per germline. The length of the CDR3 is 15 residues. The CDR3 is CASSESMGDAGEQYF. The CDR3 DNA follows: TGCGCCAGCAGTGAGTCGATGGGAGATGCAGGCGAGCAGTACTTC.

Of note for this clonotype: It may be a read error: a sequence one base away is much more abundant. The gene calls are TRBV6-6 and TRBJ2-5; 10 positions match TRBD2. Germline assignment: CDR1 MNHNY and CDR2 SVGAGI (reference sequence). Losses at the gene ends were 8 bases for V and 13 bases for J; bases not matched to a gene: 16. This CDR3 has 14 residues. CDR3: CASCSGTSAGERYF. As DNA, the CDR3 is TGTGCCAGCTGTTCCGGGACTAGCGCGGGGGAGCGGTACTTC.